Below are 14 T cell receptor beta chains sequenced from a single sample in a study of early T cells in non-severe SARS-CoV-2 infection. TCRdb reprocessed the 5' RACE reads via MiXCR and lists one record per CDR3 protein. Found here are 40,000 or so distinct CDR3 sequences, approximately 7.2% of them singletons; the top ten hold 12%. Here the sequenced sample was whole blood, taken at baseline. All receptors derive from an adult who was a healthcare worker with PCR-confirmed SARS-CoV-2 infection or an uninfected control (not recorded which).

This clonotype occurred a few times. V usage is TRBV6-5 and J usage is TRBJ2-7; 7 positions match TRBD1. V was pared by 6 bases and J by 4 bases, with 12 bases of the junction left unmatched. The germline V gene has CDR1 MNHEY and CDR2 SVGAGI. The CDR3 runs to 15 residues. The CDR3 region has the DNA TGTGCCAGCAGCCTTGGGGACAGTTCATTGTACGAGCAGTACTTC. Residues: CASSLGDSSLYEQYF.

This clonotype has only a few counts. In nucleotides, the CDR3 is TGTGCCAGCAGTTTAGGAGGGGGCACGGCTAATGAAAAACTGTTTTTT. Protein: CASSLGGGTANEKLFF. The chain combines TRBV28 with TRBJ1-4; 7 nucleotides agree with TRBD1. Germline assignment: CDR1 MDHEN and CDR2 SYDVKM. The CDR3 spans 16 residues. V lost 2 bases, J lost 3 bases, and 6 bases stayed unmatched.

This chain joins TRBV28 and TRBJ2-3; 8 bases match TRBD2. The junction had 14 bases not matched to a gene; V was cut back by 6 bases and J by 6 bases. The CDR3 covers 16 residues. Germline values: CDR1 MDHEN, CDR2 SYDVKM. The CDR3 region is CASSPIGAGGQDTQYF. The CDR3 DNA reads TGTGCCAGCAGCCCCATAGGGGCGGGGGGCCAGGATACGCAGTATTTT. Supplemented by reference TRBV28 and TRBJ2-3, the full variable domain reads DVKVTQSSRYLVKRTGEKVFLECVQDMDHENMFWYRQDPGLGLRLIYFSYDVKMKEKGDIPEGYSVSREKKERFSLILESASTNQTSMYLCASSPIGAGGQDTQYFGPGTRLTVL.

This clonotype has just a few counts. The rearrangement links TRBV20-1 to TRBJ1-1; D uncertain. The CDR3 runs 15 residues. Germline CDR1 DFQATT, CDR2 SNEGSKA (reference sequence). V lost 7 bases, J lost 3 bases, and 21 bases lay in between. The CDR3 DNA follows: TGCAGTGGCACCCCGTACACGAGGAAGGACACTGAAGCTTTCTTT. Protein sequence: CSGTPYTRKDTEAFF.

This clonotype was seen only once. The V and J genes are TRBV5-4 and TRBJ2-5, with a weak D call TRBD2 (7 bases). V was trimmed by 0 bases and J by 4 bases, leaving 16 bases between them. The CDR3 loop spans 16 amino acids. Germline V gene data show CDR1 as SGHNT and CDR2 as YYREEE (reference sequence). The CDR3 sequence is CASSLGRGADGETQYF. The CDR3 DNA reads TGTGCCAGCAGCTTGGGTCGGGGGGCGGACGGAGAGACCCAGTACTTC.

J is TRBJ2-1 and V is TRBV7-2, with D perhaps matching TRBD1 or TRBD2 (6 bases each). This CDR3 contains 15 residues. CDR1 is SGHTA, CDR2 FQGNSA, per germline. Deletions cut 5 bases from V and 6 bases from J, with 17 bases between. CDR3 region: CASSPTGRLGNEQFF. The DNA for the CDR3 is TGTGCCAGCAGCCCTACAGGGAGGCTCGGCAATGAGCAGTTCTTC.

The chain recombines TRBV5-1 with TRBJ1-1; unclear D gene. The CDR3 is 14 residues long. Trimming shortened V by 0 bases and J by 3 bases, and 9 bases separated the two germline ends. CDR1 and CDR2 (germline): SGHRS, YFSETQ. CDR3 coding DNA: TGCGCCAGCAGCTTGGAGGGTTTGCACACTGAAGCTTTCTTT. The encoded protein is CASSLEGLHTEAFF.

This clonotype showed up just a few times. The gene calls are TRBV28 and TRBJ1-6, with 11 bases matching TRBD1. Trimming cost V 7 bases and J 7 bases; bases outside gene matches: 9. Germline-derived CDR1 and CDR2 are MDHEN and SYDVKM. The CDR3 loop spans 16 amino acids. The CDR3 loop is CASTLDRTGGNSPLHF. The DNA for the CDR3 is TGTGCCAGCACCTTAGACCGGACAGGGGGCAATTCACCCCTCCACTTT.

V usage is TRBV20-1 and J usage is TRBJ1-1; TRBD1 is a possible D gene (5 bases). Germline V lookup: CDR1 DFQATT, CDR2 SNEGSKA (reference sequence). V gave up 4 bases and J gave up 5 bases, with 20 bases separating them. The CDR3 is 15 residues long. CDR3 coding DNA: TGCAGTGCTAAACGGGACGGTTCTAAGGTTACTGAAGCTTTCTTT. Its protein is CSAKRDGSKVTEAFF.

V gene TRBV3-1 combines with J gene TRBJ2-5, with 8 bases aligning to TRBD2. The CDR3 loop spans 18 amino acids. CDR1 is LGHDT and CDR2 is YNNKEL in the germline V gene (reference sequence). After removal of 5 bases from V and 4 bases from J, the junction contained 18 bases not matched to a gene. In nucleotides, the CDR3 is TGTGCCAGCAGCACAACCCCCGGGACTAGTGCTATACCAGAGACCCAGTACTTC. It specifies CASSTTPGTSAIPETQYF.

The chain recombines TRBV7-9 with TRBJ2-3, with a weak D call TRBD2 (6 bases). V lost 2 bases and J lost 6, with 9 bases in between. This CDR3 spans 13 amino acids. CDR1 is SEHNR, CDR2 FQNEAQ, per germline (reference sequence). For the CDR3, the DNA is TGTGCCAGCAGCTTACTAGCGAGGGATACGCAGTATTTT. It encodes CASSLLARDTQYF.

This clonotype was seen at least ten times. The J gene is TRBJ2-1, the V gene TRBV27, with a possible D match to TRBD2 (5 bases). The CDR3 runs to 15 residues. The V gene lost 4 bases and the J gene lost 0 bases, with 10 bases spanning the gap. Germline-derived CDR1 and CDR2 are MNHEY and SMNVEV (reference sequence). The CDR3, as DNA: TGTGCCAGCAGTTATCCGGGGAGCTCCTACAATGAGCAGTTCTTC. Its translation: CASSYPGSSYNEQFF.

This clonotype was seen a handful of times. This sequence joins TRBV7-9 and TRBJ1-1; D ambiguous. CDR3 length: 13 residues. The V end lost 7 bases, the J end lost 2 bases, and 11 bases lay between the germline ends. From germline, CDR1 is SEHNR and CDR2 FQNEAQ (reference sequence). The CDR3 reads CASKEGVNTEAFF. In DNA, the CDR3 is TGTGCCAGCAAGGAGGGTGTAAACACTGAAGCTTTCTTT.

This clonotype was seen repeatedly, ten times or more. The chain has TRBV7-2 and TRBJ2-2; D tentatively fits TRBD1 or TRBD2 (5 bases each). V was cut by 5 bases and J by 10 bases, with 20 bases left in between. The CDR3 runs 15 residues. CDR1 is SGHTA and CDR2 is FQGNSA in the germline V gene. This chain's CDR3 is CASSLGPGRVKELFF. CDR3 coding DNA: TGTGCCAGCAGCCTGGGCCCGGGACGAGTGAAGGAGCTGTTTTTT.